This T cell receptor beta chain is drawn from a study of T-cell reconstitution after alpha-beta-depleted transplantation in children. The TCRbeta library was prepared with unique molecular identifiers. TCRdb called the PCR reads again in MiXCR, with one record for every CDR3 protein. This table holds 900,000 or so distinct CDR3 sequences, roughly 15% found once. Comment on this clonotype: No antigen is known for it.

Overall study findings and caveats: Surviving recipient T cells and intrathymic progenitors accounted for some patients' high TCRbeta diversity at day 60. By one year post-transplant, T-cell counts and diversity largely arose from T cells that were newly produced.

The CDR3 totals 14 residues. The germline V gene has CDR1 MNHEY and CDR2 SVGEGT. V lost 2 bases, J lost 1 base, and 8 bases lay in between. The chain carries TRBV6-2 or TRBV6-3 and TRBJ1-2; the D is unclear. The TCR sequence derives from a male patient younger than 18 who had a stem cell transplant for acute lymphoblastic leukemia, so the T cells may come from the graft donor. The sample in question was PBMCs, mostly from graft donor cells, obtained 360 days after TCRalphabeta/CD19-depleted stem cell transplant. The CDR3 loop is CASSYVSSNYGYTF. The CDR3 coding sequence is TGTGCCAGCAGTTACGTTTCGAGTAACTATGGCTACACCTTC.